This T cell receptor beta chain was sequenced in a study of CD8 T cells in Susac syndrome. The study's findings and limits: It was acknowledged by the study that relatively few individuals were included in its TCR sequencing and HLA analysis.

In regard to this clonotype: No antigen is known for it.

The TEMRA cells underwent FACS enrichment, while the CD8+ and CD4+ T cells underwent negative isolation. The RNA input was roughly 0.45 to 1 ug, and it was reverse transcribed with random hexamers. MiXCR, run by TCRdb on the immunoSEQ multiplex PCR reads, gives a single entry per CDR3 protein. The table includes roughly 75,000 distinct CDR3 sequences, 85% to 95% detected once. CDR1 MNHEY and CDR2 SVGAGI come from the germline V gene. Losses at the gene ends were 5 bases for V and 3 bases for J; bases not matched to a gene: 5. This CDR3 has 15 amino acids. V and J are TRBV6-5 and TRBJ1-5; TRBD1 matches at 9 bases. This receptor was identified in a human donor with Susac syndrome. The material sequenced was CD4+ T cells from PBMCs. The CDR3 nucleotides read TGTGCCAGCAGTCGGACAGGGGCCAACAATCAGCCCCAGCATTTT. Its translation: CASSRTGANNQPQHF.